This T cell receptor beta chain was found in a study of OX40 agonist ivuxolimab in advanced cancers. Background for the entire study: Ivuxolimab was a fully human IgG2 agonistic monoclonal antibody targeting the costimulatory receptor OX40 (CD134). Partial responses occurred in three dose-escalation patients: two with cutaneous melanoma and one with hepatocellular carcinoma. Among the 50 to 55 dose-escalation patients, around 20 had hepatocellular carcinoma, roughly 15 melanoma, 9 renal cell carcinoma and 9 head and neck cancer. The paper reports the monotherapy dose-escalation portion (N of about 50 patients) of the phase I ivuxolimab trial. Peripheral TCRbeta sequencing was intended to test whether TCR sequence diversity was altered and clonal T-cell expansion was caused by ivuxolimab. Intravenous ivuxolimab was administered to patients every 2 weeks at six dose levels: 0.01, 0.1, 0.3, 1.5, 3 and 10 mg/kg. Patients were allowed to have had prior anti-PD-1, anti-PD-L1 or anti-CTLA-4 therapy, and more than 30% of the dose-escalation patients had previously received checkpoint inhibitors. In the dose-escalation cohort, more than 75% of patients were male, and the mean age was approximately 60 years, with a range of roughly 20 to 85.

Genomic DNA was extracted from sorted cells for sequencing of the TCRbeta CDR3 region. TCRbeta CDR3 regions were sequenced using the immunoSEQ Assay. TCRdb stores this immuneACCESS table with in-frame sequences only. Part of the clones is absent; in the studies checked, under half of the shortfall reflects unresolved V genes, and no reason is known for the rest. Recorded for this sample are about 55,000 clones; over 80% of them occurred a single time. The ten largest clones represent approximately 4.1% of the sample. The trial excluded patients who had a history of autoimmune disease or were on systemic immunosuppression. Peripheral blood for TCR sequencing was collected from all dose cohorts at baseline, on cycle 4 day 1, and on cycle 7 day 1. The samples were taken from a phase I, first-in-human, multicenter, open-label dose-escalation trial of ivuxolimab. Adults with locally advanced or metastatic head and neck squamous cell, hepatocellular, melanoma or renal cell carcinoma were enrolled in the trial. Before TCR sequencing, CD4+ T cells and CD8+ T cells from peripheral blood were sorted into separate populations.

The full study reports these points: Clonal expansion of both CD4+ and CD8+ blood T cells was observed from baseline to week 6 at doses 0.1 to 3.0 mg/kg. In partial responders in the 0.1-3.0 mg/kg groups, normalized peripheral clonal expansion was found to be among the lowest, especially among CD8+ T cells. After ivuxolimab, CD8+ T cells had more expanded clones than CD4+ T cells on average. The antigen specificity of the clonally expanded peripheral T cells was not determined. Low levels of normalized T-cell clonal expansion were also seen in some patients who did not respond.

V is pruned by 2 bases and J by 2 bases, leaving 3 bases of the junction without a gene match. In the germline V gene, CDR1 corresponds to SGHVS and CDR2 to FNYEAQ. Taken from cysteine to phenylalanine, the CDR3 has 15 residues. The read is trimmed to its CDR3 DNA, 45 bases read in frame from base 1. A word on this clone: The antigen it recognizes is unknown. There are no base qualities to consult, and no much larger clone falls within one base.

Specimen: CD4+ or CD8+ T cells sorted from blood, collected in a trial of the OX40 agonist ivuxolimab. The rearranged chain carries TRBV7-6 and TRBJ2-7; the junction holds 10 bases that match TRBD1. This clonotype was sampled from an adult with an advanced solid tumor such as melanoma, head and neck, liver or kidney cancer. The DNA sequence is TGTGCCAGCAGCTTACAGGACAGGGGGACCTACGAGCAGTACTTC. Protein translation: CASSLQDRGTYEQYF. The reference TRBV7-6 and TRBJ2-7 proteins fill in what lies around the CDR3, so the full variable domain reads GAGVSQSPRYKVTKRGQDVALRCDPISGHVSLYWYRQALGQGPEFLTYFNYEAQQDKSGLPNDRFSAERPEGSISTLTIQRTEQRDSAMYRCASSLQDRGTYEQYFGPGTRLTVT.